This TCR beta chain was obtained from a study of technical replicates of blood from a handful of donors. This CDR3 is built from 13 residues. The J segment lost 6 bases and the V segment lost 6 bases, leaving 3 bases of the junction unmatched. From germline, CDR1 is WSHSY and CDR2 SAAADI. Only in-frame clones appear in the TCRdb table, and some are missing; sequencing was by immunoSEQ multiplex PCR. Of roughly 87,000 clones listed, roughly 90% are singletons. This TCR derives from a human donor in good health. Sample: T cells isolated from PBMCs. The rearrangement links TRBV10-2 to TRBJ2-3, with 10 nucleotides matching TRBD2. CDR3 protein: CASRTSGLDTQYF. CDR3 DNA: TGCGCCAGCAGGACTAGCGGGTTGGATACGCAGTATTTT.